The 12 T cell receptor beta chains given below trace back to one sample, sequenced in a study of shared clonotypes between healthy human individuals. Measured with immunoSEQ multiplex PCR; TCRdb has only the in-frame clones, and not every one. The sample lists 2.3 million or so clones, roughly 93% occurring once. Sequences were obtained from naive CD4+ T cells from PBMCs. Indicated subset: CD45RA+ positively selected. These receptors all come from a man aged 18 to 35 in good health. Some clones in this sample may be carry-over from other donors' samples.

The chain links TRBV7-2 to TRBJ1-2, with D possibly TRBD1 on 5 matching bases. V lost 5 bases and J 0 bases, leaving 13 bases between the germline ends. There are 15 residues in the CDR3. Germline V gives CDR1 SGHTA, CDR2 FQGNSA. CDR3 residues: CASSPAGTANYGYTF. The CDR3 nucleotides are TGTGCCAGCAGCCCAGCCGGGACTGCTAACTATGGCTACACCTTC.

The chain employs TRBV19 and TRBJ2-7; tentative D call: TRBD1 (6 bases). The germline V gene has CDR1 LNHDA and CDR2 SQIVND (reference sequence). Trimming pared 1 base from V and 0 bases from J, leaving 13 bases between. CDR3 length equals 16 residues. The CDR3: CASSIVRKGGSYEQYF. The CDR3 DNA reads as TGTGCCAGTAGTATAGTTCGGAAAGGGGGCTCCTACGAGCAGTACTTC.

The V call is TRBV2, the J call TRBJ2-3; D is possibly TRBD1 (6 bases). The CDR3 runs to 14 residues. V lost 5 bases to trimming and J lost 4 bases, with 13 bases between them. Germline-derived CDR1 and CDR2 are SNHLY and FYNNEI. CDR3 sequence (DNA): TGTGCCAGCAGTCTCGGGACACCGGCAGATACGCAGTATTTT. It specifies CASSLGTPADTQYF.

This chain uses TRBV6-5 with TRBJ2-1; D perhaps matches TRBD2 (6 bases). Between the trimmed V and J ends, which lost 4 bases and 0 bases, there was a span of 13 bases. Germline V gene sequence: CDR1 MNHEY, CDR2 SVGAGI. This CDR3 is built from 16 residues. This chain's CDR3 is CASSSTAGPSYNEQFF. The CDR3 coding sequence is TGTGCCAGCAGTTCCACGGCGGGGCCCTCCTACAATGAGCAGTTCTTC.

This rearrangement joins TRBV5-1 to TRBJ2-4; 14 positions agree with TRBD2. The CDR3 totals 19 residues. Unmatched junction bases numbered 12, after V lost 7 bases and J lost 0 bases. Germline loops: CDR1 SGHRS, CDR2 YFSETQ. The DNA of the CDR3 is TGCGCCAGCTGCTCGGCGGGGACTAGCGGGAGACTAGCCAAAAACATTCAGTACTTC. Protein product: CASCSAGTSGRLAKNIQYF.

This chain links TRBV9 with TRBJ1-3, with no clear D. V was trimmed by 0 bases and J by 0 bases, leaving 13 bases between them. CDR1 is SGDLS, CDR2 YYNGEE, per germline. This CDR3 contains 17 residues. The CDR3 DNA is TGTGCCAGCAGCGTAGGACGGTCGGTACACTCTGGAAACACCATATATTTT. This codes for CASSVGRSVHSGNTIYF.

The chain uses TRBV11-2 and TRBJ2-2; 8 bases agree with TRBD2. The germline gives CDR1 SGHAT, CDR2 FQNNGV. The junction had 9 bases not matched to a gene; V was cut back by 7 bases and J by 2 bases. The length of the CDR3 is 16 residues. CDR3 DNA sequence: TGTGCCAGCACCGCCCAGTTAGCGGGAAACACCGGGGAGCTGTTTTTT. This gives the protein CASTAQLAGNTGELFF.

On this clone itself: The sample contains more than one DNA sequence encoding this CDR3. The chain is built from TRBV5-1 and TRBJ1-3, with D unclear. The V gene lost 5 bases and the J gene lost 1 base, with 10 bases spanning the gap. The CDR3 runs 14 residues. Germline V CDR1 and CDR2: SGHRS, YFSETQ. CDR3 in DNA: TGCGCCAGCAGTTCTAGTGGGTCTGGAAACACCATATATTTT. Amino acid sequence: CASSSSGSGNTIYF.

The J gene is TRBJ2-1, the V gene TRBV7-9; 7 nucleotides match TRBD2. CDR1 is SEHNR, CDR2 FQNEAQ, per germline (reference sequence). The CDR3 extends over 15 amino acids. J lost 0 bases, V lost 6 bases, and 5 bases had no gene match. CDR3 bases: TGTGCCAGCAGTCTAATAGCGGGCTCCTACAATGAGCAGTTCTTC. Its translation is CASSLIAGSYNEQFF. The variable domain in full, with the rest retrieved from reference TRBV7-9 and TRBJ2-1, is DTGVSQNPRHKITKRGQNVTFRCDPISEHNRLYWYRQTLGQGPEFLTYFQNEAQLEKSRLLSDRFSAERPKGSFSTLEIQRTEQGDSAMYLCASSLIAGSYNEQFFGPGTRLTVL.

The V and J genes are TRBV7-8 and TRBJ2-2; TRBD1 matches 9 bases. Losses at the gene ends were 8 bases for V and 6 bases for J; bases not matched to a gene: 13. Germline-derived CDR1 and CDR2 are SGHVS and FQNEAQ. CDR3 length equals 16 residues. The CDR3 region is CASEITGGGLPGELFF. DNA for the CDR3: TGTGCCAGCGAGATCACAGGGGGCGGACTCCCCGGGGAGCTGTTTTTT.

V gene TRBV7-9 combines with J gene TRBJ1-5; a weak D match, TRBD1 (5 bases). Germline assignment: CDR1 SEHNR and CDR2 FQNEAQ (reference sequence). V lost 1 base and J lost 2, with 9 bases in between. The CDR3 sequence is 15 residues long. The CDR3 nucleotides are TGTGCCAGCAGCTTAGGGGGGACGGGCAATCAGCCCCAGCATTTT. It encodes CASSLGGTGNQPQHF.

This clone was seen only once. The rearrangement joins TRBV5-1 to TRBJ2-7, with D unresolved. This CDR3 spans 17 amino acids. Trimming shortened V by 4 bases and J by 2 bases, and 22 bases separated the two germline ends. The germline CDR1 and CDR2 sequences are SGHRS and YFSETQ. The CDR3 region is CASSPTLDATFPYEQYF. CDR3 in DNA: TGCGCCAGCAGCCCTACTTTGGATGCCACCTTCCCCTACGAGCAGTACTTC.